These T cell receptor beta chains were read from a single sample in a study of early T cells in non-severe SARS-CoV-2 infection. From the 5' RACE reads, TCRdb called clonotypes with MiXCR, one entry per CDR3 protein. The table has around 57,000 distinct CDR3 sequences, 5.9% seen once. This specimen was whole blood, taken at baseline. The receptors derive from an adult who was a healthcare worker with PCR-confirmed SARS-CoV-2 infection or an uninfected control (not recorded which). CDR3s include the opening cysteine and the closing phenylalanine or tryptophan. A D gene is named only where the DNA matches it firmly.

V,D,J,CDR3
TRBV5-5,.,TRBJ2-1,CASSSGGAGMEQFF
TRBV20-1,.,TRBJ2-2,CSARDAPGPGELFF
TRBV7-7,.,TRBJ2-3,CASSDLGGAADTQYF
TRBV19,TRBD2,TRBJ2-1,CASSELAGGRGNEQFF
TRBV9,.,TRBJ2-3,CASSRLRISTDTQYF
TRBV10-2,.,TRBJ2-7,CASSESSRVRLPYEQYF
TRBV7-9,.,TRBJ2-3,CASSLGTLSSTDTQYF
TRBV18,.,TRBJ2-1,CASSRGAANEQFF
TRBV19,TRBD1,TRBJ2-1,CASSSTRGNEQFF
TRBV7-9,.,TRBJ2-7,CASSLGEESYEQYF
TRBV7-6,.,TRBJ2-1,CASSPKLGGTYNEQFF
TRBV10-3,.,TRBJ1-2,CAIRRTATNYGYTF
TRBV30,TRBD1,TRBJ2-7,CAWNIQGWQYF
TRBV18,.,TRBJ1-1,CASSPIAISNKAEAFF
TRBV6-2/TRBV6-3,.,TRBJ1-5,CASRGGTWDQPQHF
TRBV28,TRBD1,TRBJ2-1,CASSLSPSVTGSLDNEQFF
TRBV28,TRBD2,TRBJ2-1,CASSSSGGNNEQFF
TRBV9,TRBD2,TRBJ2-3,CASSVTSGITDTQYF
TRBV11-2,.,TRBJ2-5,CASLGGDGTQYF
TRBV18,.,TRBJ1-1,CASSPEEGGTEAFF
TRBV12-3/TRBV12-4,.,TRBJ1-1,CASSLKQRNTEAFF
TRBV27,TRBD2,TRBJ2-7,CASSVTSGSSYEQYF
TRBV24-1,.,TRBJ2-1,CATSDLQGSFNEQFF
TRBV20-1,TRBD2,TRBJ2-1,CSASAPSGREQFF